The sequence of this T cell receptor beta chain was determined in a study of PD-1 and CTLA-4 blockade in melanoma. TCRdb's table, derived via immunoSEQ multiplex PCR, lists solely in-frame clones and lacks some. The data contain approximately 33,000 clones, roughly 90% of them singletons. CDR1 is GTSNPN and CDR2 is SVGIG in the germline V gene (reference sequence). With 0 bases removed from V and 5 bases from J, the gap between germline ends came to 7 bases. The CDR3 has 12 residues. This chain joins TRBV30 and TRBJ1-1; D is unclear. The specimen was CD8+ T cells from peripheral blood, collected from a patient given anti-PD-1 treatment. The receptor comes from a human donor with melanoma. CDR3: CAWSVGGTEAFF. The CDR3 DNA reads as TGTGCCTGGAGTGTAGGCGGGACTGAAGCTTTCTTT.